The T cell receptor (beta chain) under discussion was sequenced for a study of shared clonotypes between healthy human individuals. The protocol was immunoSEQ multiplex PCR, while the TCRdb copy is restricted to in-frame clones and leaves out a portion. This sample has over a million clones; about four fifths occur once, and the top ten carry under 0.8%. This CDR3 spans 16 amino acids. Germline lookup yields CDR1 SNHLY and CDR2 FYNNEI. V was pared by 7 bases and J by 0 bases, with 7 bases of the junction left unmatched. The chain recombines TRBV2 with TRBJ2-1; 9 bases match TRBD2. Input material: memory CD4+ T cells from PBMCs. The sample's subset: CD45RA-negative fraction. The receptor comes from a man aged 18 to 35 in good health. Some clones in this sample may be carry-over from other donors' samples. CDR3 nucleotide sequence: TGTGCCAGCAAGACTAGCGGTCCAAGCTCCTACAATGAGCAGTTCTTC. This sequence encodes CASKTSGPSSYNEQFF.